This T cell receptor (beta chain) emerged from a study of shared T cell receptors in the human thymus. Between the trimmed V and J ends, which lost 3 bases and 0 bases, there was a span of 11 bases. Germline-derived CDR1 and CDR2 are MDHEN and SYDVKM. The CDR3 loop spans 15 amino acids. Some clones are missing from TCRdb's copy, which holds only in-frame ones; the method was immunoSEQ multiplex PCR. The sample lists some 760,000 clones, approximately 85% occurring once. Separately, the same data were catalogued under a study of human thymus T cells. That report adds: Thymic tissue was derived from resections collected during corrective heart surgery.

This clonotype was sampled from a girl in the first two years of life with a congenital heart defect. The sequenced sample consisted of thymocytes. This sequence joins TRBV28 and TRBJ1-1; D remains ambiguous. The CDR3 loop reads CASSFYWPLNTEAFF. The CDR3 nucleotides are TGTGCCAGCAGTTTTTATTGGCCATTGAACACTGAAGCTTTCTTT.